This passage covers 18 T cell receptor beta chains from one sample sequenced in a study of cytomegalovirus exposure and HLA in healthy donors. Researchers ran the PCR with 60 Vbeta and 13 Jbeta primers. This table comes from immunoSEQ multiplex PCR, and its TCRdb copy is limited to in-frame clones, with some not included. The sample data list just over 150,000 clones. The specimen sequenced was PBMCs. The receptors were sampled from a man aged 25-45 years in good health and CMV-seronegative.

The chain employs TRBV10-1 and TRBJ2-1; 10 nucleotides agree with TRBD2. The V segment lost 2 bases and the J segment 3 bases; nucleotides outside the gene matches: 4. Per the germline V gene, CDR1 is WNHNN and CDR2 is SYGVQD (reference sequence). This CDR3 has 16 residues. The CDR3 reads CASSEASGRSYNEQFF. CDR3 DNA sequence: TGCGCCAGCAGTGAGGCTAGCGGGAGAAGCTACAATGAGCAGTTCTTC.

The chain carries TRBV5-1 and TRBJ2-6, with D maybe TRBD1 (6 bases). Germline V lookup: CDR1 SGHRS, CDR2 YFSETQ. This CDR3 spans 16 amino acids. V gave up 0 bases and J gave up 1 base, with 8 bases separating them. DNA of the CDR3: TGCGCCAGCAGCTTGGGGGGGCGATCTGGGGCCAACGTCCTGACTTTC. This gives the protein CASSLGGRSGANVLTF.

The chain is built from TRBV5-1 and TRBJ2-2; 11 bases agree with TRBD1. CDR1 and CDR2 (germline): SGHRS, YFSETQ. This CDR3 has 14 residues. The V segment lost 4 bases and the J segment 9 bases; nucleotides outside the gene matches: 5. In nucleotides, the CDR3 is TGCGCCAGCAGCGCCGGACAGGGGGCGAGGGAGCTGTTTTTT. Its translation: CASSAGQGARELFF.

The chain uses TRBV28 and TRBJ1-2; D perhaps matches TRBD1 (6 bases). Germline V gene lookup returns CDR1 MDHEN and CDR2 SYDVKM. The CDR3 sequence is 13 residues long. V lost 2 bases, J lost 2 bases, and 6 bases lay in between. As DNA, the CDR3 is TGTGCCAGCAGTTTAGGACAGAACTATGGCTACACCTTC. It encodes CASSLGQNYGYTF.

The chain couples TRBV30 to TRBJ2-7; possibly TRBD1 for D (5 bases). Germline lookup yields CDR1 GTSNPN and CDR2 SVGIG (reference sequence). The germline V and J ends were trimmed by 4 bases and 1 base, with 11 bases remaining between them. CDR3 length: 13 residues. This CDR3 reads CAWTSGSSYEQYF. CDR3 nucleotides: TGTGCCTGGACCTCAGGGTCGTCCTACGAGCAGTACTTC. The variable domain in full, with the rest retrieved from reference TRBV30 and TRBJ2-7, is SQTIHQWPATLVQPVGSPLSLECTVEGTSNPNLYWYRQAAGRGLQLLFYSVGIGQISSEVPQNLSASRPQDRQFILSSKKLLLSDSGFYLCAWTSGSSYEQYFGPGTRLTVT.

The V and J genes are TRBV11-3 and TRBJ1-1; D is perhaps TRBD1 (6 bases). This CDR3 has 14 amino acids. Germline CDR1 SGHNT, CDR2 YENEEA. CDR3 nucleotide sequence: TGTGCTACGAGTGAGGGGACATGGGGCACTGAAGCTTTCTTT. This translates into CATSEGTWGTEAFF. Filled out from reference TRBV11-3 and TRBJ1-1, the complete variable domain reads EAGVVQSPRYKIIEKKQPVAFWCNPISGHNTLYWYLQNLGQGPELLIRYENEEAVDDSQLPKDRFSAERLKGVDSTLKIQPAELGDSAVYLCATSEGTWGTEAFFGQGTRLTVV.

The J gene is TRBJ1-1, the V gene TRBV18; the D gene is possibly TRBD1 (5 bases). The CDR3 runs to 17 residues. Germline V gene lookup returns CDR1 KGHSH and CDR2 LQKENI. Trimming took 2 bases from V and 0 from J, leaving 16 bases between them. The CDR3 protein is CASSPEAPGTLNTEAFF. The CDR3 coding sequence is TGTGCCAGCTCACCAGAAGCCCCCGGGACTCTGAACACTGAAGCTTTCTTT.

V gene TRBV6-4 combines with J gene TRBJ1-2, with TRBD1 matching 7 bases. The V gene's germline CDR1 is MRHNA and CDR2 SNTAGT. V gave up 4 bases and J gave up 4 bases; unmatched junction bases: 9. The CDR3 sequence is 15 residues long. CDR3 DNA sequence: TGTGCCAGCAGTGTGACACCAGGGGGGACCTATGGCTACACCTTC. It specifies CASSVTPGGTYGYTF.

The chain employs TRBV19 and TRBJ1-2; perhaps TRBD1 as D (6 bases). The CDR3 is 14 residues long. With 6 bases removed from V and 0 bases from J, the gap between germline ends came to 11 bases. Germline V gene lookup returns CDR1 LNHDA and CDR2 SQIVND (reference sequence). The CDR3 reads CASSPQGANYGYTF. The CDR3 DNA sequence: TGTGCCAGTAGCCCACAGGGAGCTAACTATGGCTACACCTTC.

V usage is TRBV19 and J usage is TRBJ2-3; TRBD2 might be the D (6 bases). The CDR3 length is 16 residues. V was cut by 3 bases and J by 3 bases, with 16 bases left in between. The germline CDR1 and CDR2 sequences are LNHDA and SQIVND (reference sequence). The CDR3 protein is CASSIGTGTPTDTQYF. CDR3 nucleotide sequence: TGTGCCAGTAGTATCGGAACCGGGACTCCGACAGATACGCAGTATTTT.

This chain uses TRBV5-1 with TRBJ2-5; 8 bases are shared with TRBD2. CDR3 length: 14 residues. Germline V gene sequence: CDR1 SGHRS, CDR2 YFSETQ. V was clipped by 3 bases and J by 3 bases; unmatched bases: 4. In DNA form, the CDR3 reads TGCGCCAGCAGCTCCGGGACTAGTAAAGAGACCCAGTACTTC. This sequence encodes CASSSGTSKETQYF.

The gene calls are TRBV25-1 and TRBJ2-5; D gene unclear. Germline CDR1 MGHDK, CDR2 SYGVNS. This CDR3 region has 14 residues. V was pared by 1 base and J by 0 bases, with 6 bases between. CDR3 DNA sequence: TGTGCCAGCAGTGAATTGGGCGACCAAGAGACCCAGTACTTC. Its translation is CASSELGDQETQYF.

The chain is built from TRBV5-4 and TRBJ1-1; D possibly corresponds to TRBD1 (6 bases). CDR3 size: 14 residues. Per the germline V gene, CDR1 is SGHNT and CDR2 is YYREEE (reference sequence). Trimming shortened V by 4 bases and J by 2 bases, and 12 bases separated the two germline ends. CDR3 residues: CASSTGQINTEAFF. The CDR3 DNA follows: TGTGCCAGCAGCACCGGACAGATAAACACTGAAGCTTTCTTT.

This chain joins TRBV2 and TRBJ2-1; possible D gene TRBD2, 5 bases. The germline V gene encodes CDR1 SNHLY and CDR2 FYNNEI. Trimming removed 6 bases at V and 9 bases at J, with 9 bases between. This CDR3 has 11 amino acids. CDR3 coding DNA: TGTGCCAGCAGACTGGAGGTTGAGCAGTTCTTC. Amino acid sequence: CASRLEVEQFF.

The chain combines TRBV14 with TRBJ2-7; D is uncertain. V was cut by 0 bases and J by 0 bases, with 15 bases left in between. The CDR3 has 17 residues. Germline values: CDR1 SGHDN, CDR2 FVKESK. The CDR3 DNA reads as TGTGCCAGCAGCCAAGATCCGCCTACTTATAGCTCCTACGAGCAGTACTTC. Translating gives CASSQDPPTYSSYEQYF. The variable domain in full, with the rest retrieved from reference TRBV14 and TRBJ2-7, is EAGVTQFPSHSVIEKGQTVTLRCDPISGHDNLYWYRRVMGKEIKFLLHFVKESKQDESGMPNNRFLAERTGGTYSTLKVQPAELEDSGVYFCASSQDPPTYSSYEQYFGPGTRLTVT.

The chain has TRBV11-2 and TRBJ2-1, with 10 bases that match TRBD1. J was trimmed by 8 bases and V by 1 base; bases with no gene match: 8. CDR3 length equals 16 residues. CDR1 and CDR2 from the germline V gene are SGHAT and FQNNGV. CDR3: CASSLAGGQGPHEQFF. CDR3 in DNA: TGTGCCAGCAGCTTAGCTGGGGGACAGGGGCCGCATGAGCAGTTCTTC. Variable domain in full (rest from reference TRBV11-2 and TRBJ2-1): EAGVAQSPRYKIIEKRQSVAFWCNPISGHATLYWYQQILGQGPKLLIQFQNNGVVDDSQLPKDRFSAERLKGVDSTLKIQPAKLEDSAVYLCASSLAGGQGPHEQFFGPGTRLTVL.

On this clone itself: The same CDR3 is also encoded by other DNA sequences in this sample. The chain recombines TRBV18 with TRBJ1-2, with TRBD1 matching over 10 bases. CDR1 is KGHSH, CDR2 LQKENI, per germline. The CDR3 length is 14 residues. J was trimmed by 7 bases and V by 3 bases; bases with no gene match: 5. DNA of the CDR3: TGTGCCAGCTCACCCGAGGGACAGGGGTCTGGCTACACCTTC. It codes for CASSPEGQGSGYTF.

The rearrangement links TRBV19 to TRBJ1-5; TRBD1 might be the D (5 bases). V lost 5 bases and J 3 bases, leaving 11 bases between the germline ends. Germline loops: CDR1 LNHDA, CDR2 SQIVND (reference sequence). The CDR3 is 14 residues long. CDR3 in amino acids: CASSPQGTNQPQHF. CDR3 sequence (DNA): TGTGCCAGTAGTCCTCAGGGTACCAATCAGCCCCAGCATTTT.